This TCR beta chain was profiled in a study of early T cells in non-severe SARS-CoV-2 infection. Study context: Sequenced bulk RNA came from whole blood that was unsorted, and chains were unpaired.

Overall study findings and caveats: Anti-spike CD8 responses were favored in VDJdb matching, and private and CD4 specificities were missed.

The CDR3 sequence is 13 residues long. V shed 7 bases and J shed 5 bases, with 12 bases lying between them. CDR1 is MDHEN, CDR2 SYDVKM, per germline. Individual cDNA molecules were tagged with unique molecular identifiers, the study reported. TCRdb ran MiXCR on the 5' RACE reads and lists one entry per CDR3 protein. This sample yields tens of thousands of distinct CDR3 sequences, of which 9% to 10% are seen a single time; about a sixth belongs to the top ten. This clonotype was counted a single time. The antigen is undetermined. The gene calls are TRBV28 and TRBJ2-1; D might be TRBD1 (5 bases). Sequencing was performed on whole blood, taken at baseline. The sequence was collected from an adult who was a healthcare worker with PCR-confirmed SARS-CoV-2 infection or an uninfected control (not recorded which). The CDR3: CASTQTADNEQFF. The DNA for the CDR3 is TGTGCCAGCACCCAGACAGCTGACAATGAGCAGTTCTTC.